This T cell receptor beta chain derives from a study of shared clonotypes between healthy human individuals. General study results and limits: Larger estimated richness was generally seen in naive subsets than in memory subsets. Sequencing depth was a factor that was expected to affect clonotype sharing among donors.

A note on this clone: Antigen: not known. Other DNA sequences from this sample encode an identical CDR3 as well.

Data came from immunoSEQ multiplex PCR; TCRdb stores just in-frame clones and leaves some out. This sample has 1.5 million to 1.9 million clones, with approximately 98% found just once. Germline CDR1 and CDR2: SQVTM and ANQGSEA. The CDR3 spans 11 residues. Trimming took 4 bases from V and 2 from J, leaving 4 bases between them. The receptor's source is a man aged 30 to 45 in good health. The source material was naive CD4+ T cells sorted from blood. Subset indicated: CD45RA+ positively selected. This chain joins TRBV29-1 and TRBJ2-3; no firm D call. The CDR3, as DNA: TGCAGCGTTGGGAACACAGATACGCAGTATTTT. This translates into CSVGNTDTQYF.